These 26 T cell receptor beta chains share one sample of origin, sequenced in a study of regulatory T cells in long-lasting Graves disease. As for time point: newly diagnosed GD, antithyroid drugs for less than 3 months. RNA from PBMCs was the source of the TCR library. HTBI primers from iRepertoire and Arm-PCR of CDR3 regions yielded the TCR beta libraries. One entry per CDR3 protein, called by TCRdb with MiXCR from the multiplex PCR reads. The profile shows roughly 400,000 distinct CDR3 sequences, approximately 15% of them singletons. The same specimen was also included in a second study, on T cells in Graves' hyperthyroidism and ophthalmopathy.

Sequenced here: peripheral blood mononuclear cells (PBMCs), sampled at new diagnosis, from a patient treated with antithyroid drugs. Source of these receptors: a woman between 40 and 55 years old with Graves disease.

V is TRBV20-1 and J is TRBJ1-1, with 8 positions matching TRBD1. V trimming: 3 bases; J trimming: 7 bases; junction bases outside the gene matches: 4. The CDR3 has 12 residues. Germline V gene sequence: CDR1 DFQATT, CDR2 SNEGSKA (reference sequence). CDR3 nucleotides: TGCAGTGCTAGTGGGGGACAGGATGAAGCTTTCTTT. It specifies CSASGGQDEAFF.

There are a few counts of this clonotype. This sequence joins TRBV12-3 or TRBV12-4 and TRBJ1-6; the D is unclear. V lost 2 bases to trimming and J lost 0 bases, with 8 bases between them. The CDR3 is 16 amino acids. The CDR3 DNA reads as TGTGCCAGCAGTTTAAAGGCGGTCTCCTATAATTCACCCCTCCACTTT. It specifies CASSLKAVSYNSPLHF.

This clonotype was picked up a small number of times. A read error may explain this, as a much larger clone is one base away. The chain is built from TRBV7-9 and TRBJ2-5; weak D call: TRBD2 (5 bases). Per germline, CDR1 SEHNR and CDR2 FQNEAQ (reference sequence). The CDR3 is 15 amino acids. The CDR3 region has the DNA TGTGTCAGCAGCTTAGTATGGGGAGTAGAAGAGACCCAGTACTTC. It is translated as CVSSLVWGVEETQYF.

The table lists this clonotype with many counts. The chain carries TRBV11-3 and TRBJ2-3; TRBD2 agrees at 7 bases. After removal of 3 bases from V and 3 bases from J, the junction contained 9 bases not matched to a gene. The CDR3 spans 16 residues. CDR1 and CDR2 from the germline V gene are SGHNT and YENEEA. CDR3 protein: CASSFKPGGGTDTQYF. CDR3 in DNA: TGTGCCAGCAGCTTTAAACCGGGAGGCGGGACAGATACGCAGTATTTT.

CDR3 DNA sequence: TGTGCCAGCAGTTTACAGGGGCTCAGAGGGTATGGCTACACCTTC. Its protein is CASSLQGLRGYGYTF. The gene calls are TRBV12-3 or TRBV12-4 and TRBJ1-2; TRBD1 might be the D (6 bases). The CDR3 has 15 amino acids. Trimming took 2 bases from V and 5 from J, leaving 15 bases between them.

This clonotype has only a few counts. V gene TRBV7-9 combines with J gene TRBJ2-2; 13 bases match TRBD2. Germline CDR1 SEHNR, CDR2 FQNEAQ (reference sequence). With 5 bases clipped from V and 4 bases from J, the junction kept 7 bases outside the gene matches. The CDR3 sequence is 17 residues long. Here the CDR3 reads CASSARTSGSPTGELFF. The CDR3 nucleotides are TGTGCCAGCAGCGCGAGGACTAGCGGGAGCCCCACCGGGGAGCTGTTTTTT.

This clonotype was detected ten times or more. The genes are TRBV7-2 and TRBJ2-7; TRBD1 matches 7 bases. The length of the CDR3 is 15 residues. With 5 bases clipped from V and 0 bases from J, the junction kept 7 bases outside the gene matches. Germline V CDR1 and CDR2: SGHTA, FQGNSA. CDR3 region: CASSITGTDSYEQYF. CDR3 bases: TGTGCCAGCAGCATCACCGGGACAGACTCCTACGAGCAGTACTTC.

The chain has TRBV28 and TRBJ2-3; 11 bases agree with TRBD2. Germline V CDR1 and CDR2: MDHEN, SYDVKM. CDR3 size: 15 residues. With 7 bases clipped from V and 10 bases from J, the junction kept 13 bases outside the gene matches. The CDR3, as DNA: TGTGCCAGCACCGGGGAACTAGCGGGAGTGTTCCCGCAGTATTTT. Translating gives CASTGELAGVFPQYF.

This clonotype was seen at least ten times. One end of the junction varies from germline; a read error may be responsible. CDR3: CASSPRLQGSYNEQFF. The CDR3 region has the DNA TGTGCCAGCTCACCACGATTACAGGGGTCCTACAATGAGCAATTCTTC. This chain joins TRBV18 and TRBJ2-1, with TRBD1 matching over 7 bases. CDR1 and CDR2 (germline): KGHSH, LQKENI. This CDR3 is 16 amino acids long.

In its sample, this clonotype was seen many times. The chain uses TRBV11-2 and TRBJ2-1; TRBD2 is a possible D gene (5 bases). The germline CDR1 and CDR2 sequences are SGHAT and FQNNGV. Deletions cut 1 base from V and 3 bases from J, with 13 bases between. The CDR3 has 16 amino acids. DNA for the CDR3: TGTGCCAGCAGCTTAGTGCGAGGGCCCAACTACAATGAGCAGTTCTTC. Amino acids: CASSLVRGPNYNEQFF.

This clonotype was counted at least ten times. This rearrangement joins TRBV11-2 to TRBJ2-4; TRBD1 or TRBD2 may be the D gene (5 bases each). Trimming removed 0 bases from V and 1 base from J, with 10 bases in between. Germline V gene data show CDR1 as SGHAT and CDR2 as FQNNGV. This CDR3 spans 16 amino acids. The CDR3 is CASSLDGGFAKNIQYF. In DNA form, the CDR3 reads TGTGCCAGCAGCTTAGATGGGGGATTTGCCAAAAACATTCAGTACTTC.

This clonotype has only a few counts. The chain has TRBV6-5 and TRBJ2-1, with 11 bases lining up with TRBD2. This CDR3 spans 15 amino acids. J was trimmed by 5 bases and V by 3 bases; bases with no gene match: 3. Germline CDR1 MNHEY, CDR2 SVGAGI. CDR3 residues: CASSYSGRANNEQFF. CDR3 sequence (DNA): TGTGCCAGCAGTTATAGCGGGAGGGCCAACAATGAGCAGTTCTTC.

This clonotype was counted at least ten times. The CDR3 here is CASRKGALGGETQYF. CDR3 DNA sequence: TGTGCCAGCAGAAAAGGGGCACTCGGGGGGGAGACCCAGTACTTC. V usage is TRBV12-3 or TRBV12-4 and J usage is TRBJ2-5, with 7 positions matching TRBD2. The V segment lost 6 bases and the J segment 5 bases; nucleotides outside the gene matches: 12. The CDR3 is made up of 15 amino acids.

A few counts support this clonotype. Given a much more abundant clone one base away, this may be a read error. This rearrangement joins TRBV7-2 to TRBJ2-1, with D uncertain. The DNA end is a closer match to TRBJ2-7, so the J assignment may be wrong. The CDR3 spans 15 residues. CDR1 and CDR2 from the germline V gene are SGHTA and FQGNSA. In DNA form, the CDR3 reads TGTGCCAGCAGCCCCGACCCGAGCTCCTACAATGAGCAGTACTTC. Protein: CASSPDPSSYNEQYF.

This clonotype was counted a few times. This chain links TRBV19 with TRBJ2-3, with 8 bases that match TRBD2. Germline CDR1 is LNHDA and CDR2 is SQIVND (reference sequence). V gave up 10 bases and J gave up 2 bases; unmatched junction bases: 8. This CDR3 is built from 14 residues. CDR3 loop: CATSGTRSTDTQYF. CDR3 in DNA: TGTGCCACCTCCGGGACTAGGTCCACAGATACGCAGTATTTT.

V and J are TRBV20-1 and TRBJ1-1; D unresolved. Germline CDR1 and CDR2: DFQATT and SNEGSKA (reference sequence). Trimming took 7 bases from V and 0 from J, leaving 12 bases between them. CDR3 size: 13 residues. CDR3 amino acids: CSVADGMNTEAFF. CDR3 coding DNA: TGCAGTGTTGCGGACGGCATGAACACTGAAGCTTTCTTT.

This clonotype occurred many times. The chain uses TRBV7-2 and TRBJ2-7, with 13 bases lining up with TRBD2. Germline V gene lookup returns CDR1 SGHTA and CDR2 FQGNSA. V lost 5 bases and J lost 2; bases outside the gene matches: 6. The CDR3 consists of 16 residues. CDR3 sequence reads: CASSLGTSGNPYEQYF. The CDR3 nucleotides are TGTGCCAGCAGCCTCGGGACTAGCGGGAATCCCTACGAGCAGTACTTC. The entire variable domain, with the rest obtained from reference TRBV7-2 and TRBJ2-7, is as follows: GAGVSQSPSNKVTEKGKDVELRCDPISGHTALYWYRQSLGQGLEFLIYFQGNSAPDKSGLPSDRFSAERTGGSVSTLTIQRTQQEDSAVYLCASSLGTSGNPYEQYFGPGTRLTVT.

The gene calls are TRBV28 and TRBJ2-1; TRBD2 might be the D (7 bases). The CDR3 loop spans 13 amino acids. Deletions cut 6 bases from V and 5 bases from J, with 11 bases between. CDR1 and CDR2 (germline): MDHEN, SYDVKM. The CDR3 loop reads CASRGAGDNEQFF. CDR3 in DNA: TGTGCCAGCAGGGGGGCGGGAGACAATGAGCAGTTCTTC.

In the case of this clonotype: Given a much more abundant clone one base away, this may be a read error. This rearrangement joins TRBV4-1 to TRBJ2-7; D gene ambiguous. Germline values: CDR1 MGHRA, CDR2 YSYEKL. This CDR3 spans 15 amino acids. In DNA form, the CDR3 reads TGCGCCAGCAGCCAAGATCAAGTAGGTGTCTACGAGCAGTGCTTC. Translating it yields CASSQDQVGVYEQCF.

This clonotype was counted ten times or more. One junction end does not reproduce the germline sequence, and a read error may be involved. The CDR3 DNA follows: TGTGCCAGCAGTCTAGCGGGAGGGCTGCTCGGCAATGAGCAGTTCTTC. Its protein product is CASSLAGGLLGNEQFF. The V and J genes are TRBV12-3 or TRBV12-4 and TRBJ2-1; 12 bases line up with TRBD2. The CDR3 consists of 16 residues.

This clonotype occurred many times. CDR3 in amino acids: CASSLGVGSNQPQHF. CDR3 in DNA: TGTGCCAGCAGCTTAGGTGTAGGTAGCAATCAGCCCCAGCATTTT. This chain uses TRBV13 with TRBJ1-5; no reliable D call. The germline V and J ends were trimmed by 0 bases and 0 bases, with 6 bases remaining between them. The CDR3 is 15 residues long. Germline values: CDR1 PRHDT, CDR2 FYEKMQ (reference sequence).

This clonotype has just one count. CDR3 sequence: CASSLASLAGGKRDEQYF. CDR3 in DNA: TGTGCCAGCAGCTTAGCGAGTTTGGCGGGAGGTAAAAGGGACGAGCAGTACTTC. The J gene is TRBJ2-7, the V gene TRBV7-2, with 8 bases identical to TRBD2. Germline lookup yields CDR1 SGHTA and CDR2 FQGNSA. V shed 0 bases and J 5 bases; nucleotides not matched to a gene: 15. This CDR3 spans 18 amino acids.

Only a few counts were recorded for this clonotype. This may arise from a read error, as a much more abundant clone is one base away. The genes are TRBV7-3 and TRBJ2-1; tentatively, D is TRBD2 (6 bases). The V gene's germline CDR1 is SGHTA and CDR2 FQGTGA. The CDR3 consists of 12 residues. V lost 4 bases, J lost 9 bases, and 10 bases lay in between. The CDR3 sequence is CASSSSEGEQFF. In DNA, the CDR3 is TGTGCCAGCAGCTCTAGCGAGGGTGAGCAGTTCTTC.

Comment on this clonotype: One end of the junction is discordant with germline, which a read error may explain. This chain connects TRBV6-5 to TRBJ2-5; perhaps TRBD2 as D (6 bases). CDR3 size: 14 residues. From germline, CDR1 is MNHEY and CDR2 SVGAGI. The CDR3 region has the DNA TGTGCCAACAGTTACGCGACGCGGCAGGGACTGAGGTACTTC. Amino acids: CANSYATRQGLRYF.

This clonotype was counted many times. The chain couples TRBV5-1 to TRBJ2-1; TRBD2 aligns across 7 bases. The ends lost 3 bases at V and 8 bases at J; junction bases unmatched: 11. The CDR3 length is 15 residues. The germline gives CDR1 SGHRS, CDR2 YFSETQ. The CDR3 spells CASSSGGVSNDEQFF. In DNA, the CDR3 is TGCGCCAGCAGCTCGGGGGGAGTGAGTAACGATGAGCAGTTCTTC.

This clonotype was recorded at least ten times. The chain combines TRBV7-2 with TRBJ2-7, with TRBD2 identical over 8 bases. Unmatched junction bases numbered 6, after V lost 1 base and J lost 4 bases. The CDR3 extends over 15 amino acids. Germline V gives CDR1 SGHTA, CDR2 FQGNSA. The CDR3 reads CASSLESSGLYEQYF. The CDR3 DNA is TGTGCCAGCAGCTTAGAGTCTAGCGGGCTTTACGAGCAGTACTTC.